The 25 T cell receptor beta chains presented below share a single source sample, sequenced in a study of blood T cell repertoires in COVID-19. Assay used: immunoSEQ multiplex PCR; TCRdb lists only in-frame clones, some missing. The table has some 150,000 clones, 70% to 90% seen once. Material for sequencing was PBMCs or T cells enriched from blood (not recorded which). All receptors derive from a woman aged 18-29 years who had recovered from COVID-19.

This clone was seen more than once but under ten times. The chain employs TRBV7-3 and TRBJ2-7; tentative D call: TRBD2 (6 bases). This CDR3 is 12 amino acids long. Germline CDR1 SGHTA, CDR2 FQGTGA. V lost 4 bases and J lost 6, with 10 bases in between. CDR3 nucleotides: TGTGCCAGCAGCTGGGAGGCTTGCGAGCAGTACTTC. Amino acid sequence: CASSWEACEQYF.

CDR3 in amino acids: CASGRTGDYEQYF. CDR3 in DNA: TGTGCCAGCGGAAGGACAGGGGACTACGAGCAGTACTTC. This chain connects TRBV2 to TRBJ2-7; 9 bases agree with TRBD1. The CDR3 has 13 residues. With V trimmed by 8 bases and J by 3 bases, 5 bases remained unmatched. The germline gives CDR1 SNHLY, CDR2 FYNNEI.

This clone came up once. The V call is TRBV7-9, the J call TRBJ1-4; possible D gene TRBD1, 5 bases. V was trimmed by 1 base and J by 0 bases, leaving 9 bases between them. The germline CDR1 and CDR2 sequences are SEHNR and FQNEAQ (reference sequence). This CDR3 comprises 16 residues. The CDR3 is CASSLVTAPTNEKLFF. In DNA form, the CDR3 reads TGTGCCAGCAGCTTAGTGACAGCCCCAACTAATGAAAAACTGTTTTTT.

The gene calls are TRBV28 and TRBJ2-1, with D perhaps matching TRBD1 (6 bases). The CDR3 is 14 amino acids. Per germline, CDR1 MDHEN and CDR2 SYDVKM. Trimming stripped 6 bases from V and 10 bases from J, with 19 bases between. This CDR3 is CASRVTGPPLEQFF. In DNA form, the CDR3 reads TGTGCCAGCAGGGTGACAGGCCCACCCTTAGAGCAGTTCTTC. Filled out from reference TRBV28 and TRBJ2-1, the complete variable domain reads DVKVTQSSRYLVKRTGEKVFLECVQDMDHENMFWYRQDPGLGLRLIYFSYDVKMKEKGDIPEGYSVSREKKERFSLILESASTNQTSMYLCASRVTGPPLEQFFGPGTRLTVL.

V and J are TRBV7-2 and TRBJ2-3; D may be TRBD2 (5 bases). CDR1 and CDR2 (germline): SGHTA, FQGNSA. The CDR3 runs to 15 residues. The V end lost 5 bases, the J end lost 2 bases, and 14 bases lay between the germline ends. DNA of the CDR3: TGTGCCAGCAGCCCCAATGGGCTAGCCACAGATACGCAGTATTTT. This codes for CASSPNGLATDTQYF.

The chain couples TRBV5-1 to TRBJ2-3, with 9 bases lining up with TRBD2. The CDR3 runs 17 residues. Germline loops: CDR1 SGHRS, CDR2 YFSETQ. V trimming: 4 bases; J trimming: 0 bases; junction bases outside the gene matches: 9. CDR3 sequence (DNA): TGCGCCAGCAGCCGGACTAGCGTTAAAAGGAGCACAGATACGCAGTATTTT. Its translation is CASSRTSVKRSTDTQYF. The full variable domain, rest sourced from reference TRBV5-1 and TRBJ2-3, is KAGVTQTPRYLIKTRGQQVTLSCSPISGHRSVSWYQQTPGQGLQFLFEYFSETQRNKGNFPGRFSGRQFSNSRSEMNVSTLELGDSALYLCASSRTSVKRSTDTQYFGPGTRLTVL.

This clone was seen a handful of times. CDR3 region: CASSLGTSGALSYEQYF. CDR3 nucleotide sequence: TGTGCCAGCAGCTTGGGGACTAGCGGGGCTCTCTCCTACGAGCAGTACTTC. J is TRBJ2-7 and V is TRBV7-8; TRBD2 aligns across 13 bases. CDR1 and CDR2 from the germline V gene are SGHVS and FQNEAQ. The V and J ends lost 3 bases and 0 bases, in that order; junction bases with no gene match: 5. The CDR3 sequence is 17 residues long.

The V and J genes are TRBV19 and TRBJ1-5; 11 bases are shared with TRBD1. The length of the CDR3 is 15 residues. V lost 1 base and J lost 6; bases outside the gene matches: 2. Germline V gene lookup returns CDR1 LNHDA and CDR2 SQIVND (reference sequence). This CDR3 is CASSIGTGGGQPQHF. Written as DNA, the CDR3 is TGTGCCAGTAGTATAGGGACAGGGGGCGGTCAGCCCCAGCATTTT.

V is TRBV30 and J is TRBJ1-1; D call uncertain. This CDR3 comprises 12 residues. The V end lost 3 bases, the J end lost 10 bases, and 15 bases lay between the germline ends. Per the germline V gene, CDR1 is GTSNPN and CDR2 is SVGIG (reference sequence). The CDR3 reads CAWRIWRGVAFF. CDR3 coding DNA: TGTGCCTGGAGGATCTGGCGGGGAGTAGCTTTCTTT.

The genes are TRBV11-1 and TRBJ2-3; 10 nucleotides agree with TRBD2. Germline CDR1 SGHAT, CDR2 FQDESV (reference sequence). The CDR3 sequence is 16 residues long. Trimming removed 5 bases from V and 4 bases from J; junction bases left unmatched: 9. The CDR3 DNA is TGTGCCAGCAGCCGGAGCCTAGCGGGAGTTTCAGATACGCAGTATTTT. Residues: CASSRSLAGVSDTQYF.

The chain uses TRBV23-1 and TRBJ2-5; 9 nucleotides match TRBD1. TRBV23-1 belongs to the ORF category, with a function that is uncertain. The junction had 6 bases not matched to a gene; V was cut back by 4 bases and J by 0 bases. The CDR3 contains 16 residues. In DNA, the CDR3 is TGCGCCAGCAGTCGCTCCGGGACAGGGTACCAAGAGACCCAGTACTTC. This translates into CASSRSGTGYQETQYF.

This clone was detected only once. The chain uses TRBV7-9 and TRBJ2-7; TRBD2 aligns across 14 bases. The germline gives CDR1 SEHNR, CDR2 FQNEAQ (reference sequence). The J segment lost 5 bases and the V segment lost 5 bases, leaving 5 bases of the junction unmatched. The CDR3 is made up of 15 amino acids. Here the CDR3 DNA reads TGTGCCAGCAGCCCCCGGACTAGCGGGAGGAACGAGCAGTACTTC. Translation gives CASSPRTSGRNEQYF.

Concerning this clone: At one end the junction does not follow the germline gene, possibly because of a read error. V usage is TRBV3-1 (or the pseudogene TRBV3-2) and J usage is TRBJ2-1, with 8 bases identical to TRBD2. Per germline, CDR1 LGHDT and CDR2 YNNKEL (reference sequence). The CDR3 is 20 residues long. The CDR3 loop is CASSQVPGGPSGFDHNVQFF. The CDR3 region has the DNA TGTGCCAGCAGCCAAGTCCCGGGAGGGCCGTCTGGTTTCGATCACAATGTGCAGTTCTTC.

The chain carries TRBV6-5 and TRBJ2-7; tentatively, D is TRBD1 (5 bases). Germline V gene data show CDR1 as MNHEY and CDR2 as SVGAGI. V was shortened by 8 bases and J by 0 bases, with 17 bases between the two germline ends. The CDR3 has 15 residues. The CDR3, as DNA: TGTGCCAGCCGCCAGACTCTAGGGGACTCCTACGAGCAGTACTTC. It encodes CASRQTLGDSYEQYF.

The rearrangement joins TRBV4-1 to TRBJ2-3, with 8 bases lining up with TRBD2. The V gene's germline CDR1 is MGHRA and CDR2 YSYEKL. V shed 2 bases, J shed 0 bases, and the junction held 7 bases outside the gene matches. This CDR3 region has 17 residues. The CDR3 is CASSQRVAGLSTDTQYF. The CDR3 coding sequence is TGCGCCAGCAGCCAAAGGGTAGCGGGGCTTAGCACAGATACGCAGTATTTT.

J is TRBJ1-5 and V is TRBV19; TRBD1 matches at 7 bases. V was clipped by 1 base and J by 0 bases; unmatched bases: 6. The CDR3 has 17 amino acids. The germline gives CDR1 LNHDA, CDR2 SQIVND (reference sequence). CDR3 nucleotides: TGTGCCAGTAGTATAGCCCCGGACAGGAGTAGCAATCAGCCCCAGCATTTT. This sequence encodes CASSIAPDRSSNQPQHF.

The chain couples TRBV5-5 to TRBJ2-1; the D is unclear. The germline V gene encodes CDR1 SGHKS and CDR2 YYEKEE (reference sequence). V lost 2 bases and J 4 bases, leaving 10 bases between the germline ends. The CDR3 is made up of 14 amino acids. DNA of the CDR3: TGTGCCAGCAGCTTATTGCCGGGTTACAATGAGCAGTTCTTC. Protein product: CASSLLPGYNEQFF.

This chain links TRBV5-4 with TRBJ2-5, with a tentative D call TRBD2 (5 bases). Trimming removed 0 bases at V and 2 bases at J, with 5 bases between. Germline CDR1 SGHNT, CDR2 YYREEE (reference sequence). The length of the CDR3 is 13 residues. CDR3 bases: TGTGCCAGCAGCTTGGAGCGGCAAGAGACCCAGTACTTC. This gives the protein CASSLERQETQYF.

J is TRBJ1-4 and V is TRBV9, with D possibly TRBD1 on 5 matching bases. In germline, CDR1 is SGDLS, CDR2 YYNGEE. This CDR3 contains 17 residues. The V gene lost 0 bases and the J gene lost 6 bases, with 18 bases spanning the gap. The CDR3 reads CASSVGGARRVDEKLFF. The CDR3 nucleotides read TGTGCCAGCAGCGTAGGAGGGGCCCGGAGGGTTGATGAAAAACTGTTTTTT.

The chain links TRBV5-1 to TRBJ2-3; 10 positions match TRBD1. The CDR3 runs to 14 residues. The germline gives CDR1 SGHRS, CDR2 YFSETQ. V was clipped by 3 bases and J by 3 bases; unmatched bases: 1. The CDR3 DNA sequence: TGCGCCAGCAGCTCGGACAGGGGGACAGATACGCAGTATTTT. Translating gives CASSSDRGTDTQYF.

V usage is TRBV27 and J usage is TRBJ1-1; a weak D match, TRBD1 (5 bases). From germline, CDR1 is MNHEY and CDR2 SMNVEV (reference sequence). Trimming pared 0 bases from V and 4 bases from J, leaving 15 bases between. This CDR3 comprises 16 residues. DNA of the CDR3: TGTGCCAGCAGTTTATCGTCCCTACCAGGGTCCACTGAAGCTTTCTTT. It is translated as CASSLSSLPGSTEAFF.

The count of this clone is one. The V gene is TRBV5-1, the J gene TRBJ1-1; D might be TRBD1 (5 bases). The CDR3 is 13 amino acids. The germline gives CDR1 SGHRS, CDR2 YFSETQ. Trimming removed 0 bases from V and 2 bases from J, with 5 bases in between. The CDR3 DNA follows: TGCGCCAGCAGCTTGGGGGGCAACACTGAAGCTTTCTTT. Amino acid sequence: CASSLGGNTEAFF.

The chain has TRBV7-2 and TRBJ1-5, with D possibly being TRBD1 (5 bases). Between the trimmed V and J ends, which lost 6 bases and 0 bases, there was a span of 12 bases. This CDR3 has 15 amino acids. The V gene's germline CDR1 is SGHTA and CDR2 FQGNSA. This CDR3 reads CASRPWGDSNQPQHF. The CDR3 DNA is TGTGCCAGCAGACCCTGGGGGGATAGCAATCAGCCCCAGCATTTT.

The CDR3 sequence is CASRRGGATYEQYF. The CDR3 DNA reads as TGTGCCAGCAGGCGGGGAGGGGCAACCTACGAGCAGTACTTC. V and J are TRBV2 and TRBJ2-7; TRBD2 matches 7 bases. Germline V gene lookup returns CDR1 SNHLY and CDR2 FYNNEI. V lost 6 bases to trimming and J lost 2 bases; unmatched junction nucleotides: 7. CDR3 size: 14 residues.

A few counts support this clone. The V call is TRBV7-2, the J call TRBJ2-3; the match to TRBD2 covers 12 bases. Trimming took 4 bases from V and 3 from J; bases not matched to a gene: 8. The CDR3 has 17 amino acids. Germline V gene data show CDR1 as SGHTA and CDR2 as FQGNSA. The CDR3 bases are TGTGCCAGCAGCTGGGGCGAAGGGACTAGCGGGACAGATACGCAGTATTTT. This gives the protein CASSWGEGTSGTDTQYF.